This section outlines one T cell receptor beta chain sequence together with its context. Its specific antigen is unknown. No quality values exist for individual bases; no much larger clone is one base distant. For TCRbeta CDR3 sequencing, genomic DNA from the sorted cells was extracted using the QIAGEN DNeasy Blood and Tissue Kit. High-throughput TCRbeta CDR3 sequencing, which included PCR amplification with bias correction and internal controls, was done commercially through immunoSEQ. The source study handled its data this way. Unique productive TCRbeta sequences were defined by CDR3 nucleotide sequence where primers matched, otherwise by CDR3 amino acid sequence with Vbeta and Jbeta genes. To correct for sorting error, sequences found in more than one sorted population at a frequency ratio of 2:1 or less were discarded, and the remaining shared sequences were assigned to the population with the higher frequency. A sequence counted as donor-reactive if, in CFSE-low cells, the sequence had a frequency of at least 0.01% and was expanded at least 5-fold compared with unstimulated cells. Repertoire divergence was quantified by Jensen-Shannon divergence using the top 100 TCRbeta sequences ranked by frequency. For samples with multiple sequencing runs, sorting error was corrected separately for each run before the runs were pooled. Held by TCRdb, this immuneACCESS table contains in-frame sequences only and omits some clones. Under half of the omission traces to an unresolved V gene where checked; the cause of the rest is unknown. Clonal size and the V and J genes are those of that table, whereas D and trimming came from the DNA. This sample has some 88,000 clones in its table, and more than 90% of those were observed once. The top ten constitute roughly 5% of the sample.

The entry originates in a study of Tregs in tolerant kidney transplant recipients (dated by TCRdb to about 2019). Notes on the research overall: TCRbeta sequencing was used in the study to identify donor-specific regulatory T cells before combined kidney and bone marrow transplantation, and the identified cells were then tracked after transplant. TCRbeta repertoire sequencing was used in a few healthy controls to compare several ways of expanding Tregs specific for an allogeneic donor.

Relative to germline, V is 3 bases shorter and J is 5 bases shorter, with 14 bases between their ends. The germline V gene yields SGDLS for CDR1 and YYNGEE for CDR2. There are 15 amino acids in the CDR3, from cysteine to phenylalanine inclusive. Kept here is only the CDR3 DNA, which spans 45 bases and is read in frame from base 1. Thawed PBMCs were FACS-sorted into unstimulated Tregs (CD4+CD25+CD127-), CD4+ non-Tregs (CD4+CD25-), CD4 cells and CD8 cells. Healthy control blood was obtained either as purchased buffy coats or from healthy volunteers. Healthy control blood was processed to PBMCs by Ficoll density gradient and cryopreserved, and patient PBMCs were collected before and after transplant. General study outcomes and caveats: Expanding Tregs with activated donor B cells appeared to identify the most biologically relevant and donor-specific TCRbeta repertoire. Biological reproducibility was not examined directly, but technical replication error appeared to be minimal. The study was limited by small patient numbers, and the findings need validation in larger populations and under other immunosuppression protocols.

The sequence joins TRBV9 to TRBJ2-2; D gene: possibly TRBD1, on 5 matching bases. Material for sequencing was CD8+ T cells from blood. This TCR came from a human donor in good health. Read as DNA, the sequence is TGTGCCAGCAGCGGGGGCAGGGTGGTTACCGGGGAGCTGTTTTTT. Translated, this gives CASSGGRVVTGELFF.